Listed below are T cell receptor beta chains from one sample, sequenced in a study of blood T cell repertoires in COVID-19. TCRdb keeps only in-frame clones here, not all; method: immunoSEQ multiplex PCR. Here the sample spans just over 300,000 clones, 80% to 90% being singletons. The sample was PBMCs or T cells enriched from blood (not recorded which). The receptors here all came from a man aged 30-40 years who had recovered from COVID-19. The CDR3 runs from the conserved cysteine through the conserved F or W. A D gene is named only where the DNA matches it firmly. Size values are once, few and many counts, or a class for expanded clones, and some rows have none.

v_call	d_call	clone_size	j_call	cdr3_aa	cdr3_nt
TRBV5-1	TRBD2	.	TRBJ2-1	CASIGTSGGSYNEQFF	TGCGCCAGCATAGGGACTAGCGGGGGATCCTACAATGAGCAGTTCTTC
TRBV5-8	.	.	TRBJ2-3	CASSLEPGTSRGQGYF	TGTGCCAGCAGCTTGGAGCCCGGGACTTCGCGCGGCCAGGGGTATTTT
TRBV3-1/TRBV3-2	.	.	TRBJ2-7	CASSQEKGRWGEQYF	TGTGCCAGCAGCCAAGAAAAGGGGCGCTGGGGTGAGCAGTACTTC
TRBV3-1/TRBV3-2	.	.	TRBJ1-5	CASSPRSGDSNQPQHF	TGTGCCAGCAGTCCGAGGAGCGGCGATAGCAATCAGCCCCAGCATTTT
TRBV2	.	.	TRBJ1-2	CASSSRGFTGYGYTF	TGTGCCAGCAGTAGTCGAGGATTTACGGGCTATGGCTACACCTTC
TRBV6-1	.	.	TRBJ1-2	CASSEANRQDGYTF	TGTGCCAGCAGTGAAGCGAACAGGCAGGATGGCTACACCTTC
TRBV30	TRBD1	.	TRBJ1-4	CAWSDRAPEKLFF	TGTGCCTGGTCAGACAGGGCCCCTGAAAAACTGTTTTTT
TRBV5-6	.	.	TRBJ2-7	CASSLERRDRDFYEQYF	TGTGCCAGCAGCTTGGAACGTAGAGACAGGGACTTTTACGAGCAGTACTTC
TRBV30	TRBD1	.	TRBJ1-6	CAWTHRGGKYNSPLHF	TGTGCCTGGACCCACAGGGGTGGGAAATATAATTCACCCCTCCACTTT
TRBV2	.	.	TRBJ1-6	CASRIFNSPLHF	TGTGCCAGCAGAATCTTTAATTCACCCCTCCACTTT
TRBV6-5	TRBD1	.	TRBJ1-1	CASTQDRPNTEAFF	TGTGCCAGCACCCAGGACAGGCCGAACACTGAAGCTTTCTTT
TRBV5-5	.	.	TRBJ2-7	CASSPASRDEQYF	TGTGCCAGCAGCCCCGCTTCCAGGGACGAGCAGTACTTC
TRBV3-1/TRBV3-2	.	.	TRBJ1-4	CASSQDREKLFF	TGTGCCAGCAGCCAAGACAGGGAAAAACTGTTTTTT
TRBV6-5	.	.	TRBJ1-5	CASRKSGGDQPQHF	TGTGCCAGCCGAAAATCGGGGGGCGATCAGCCCCAGCATTTT
TRBV7-9	.	.	TRBJ1-6	CASSQGQGNNSPLHF	TGTGCCAGCAGCCAGGGGCAGGGTAATAATTCACCCCTCCACTTT
TRBV27	.	.	TRBJ2-1	CASLSRGEQFF	TGTGCCAGCCTCTCTCGGGGAGAGCAGTTCTTC
TRBV10-2	TRBD2	.	TRBJ2-1	CASRRGSGGAGVNEQFF	TGCGCCAGCCGACGAGGTAGCGGGGGGGCTGGGGTGAATGAGCAGTTCTTC
TRBV4-1	TRBD1	.	TRBJ2-5	CASRGVATGDEETQYF	TGCGCCAGCAGGGGAGTCGCGACAGGGGACGAAGAGACCCAGTACTTC
TRBV4-2	TRBD1	.	TRBJ1-5	CASSQRDRGNQPQHF	TGTGCCAGCAGCCAAAGGGACAGGGGCAATCAGCCCCAGCATTTT
TRBV10-3	TRBD1	once	TRBJ1-2	CATRGSGGTKGGYTF	TGTGCCACCCGAGGGTCAGGGGGCACTAAAGGGGGCTACACCTTC
TRBV19	.	.	TRBJ1-1	CASSPWRPGSTEAFF	TGTGCCAGTAGTCCCTGGCGGCCGGGGTCAACTGAAGCTTTCTTT
TRBV9	.	once	TRBJ1-5	CASSVDGAPSGNQPQHF	TGTGCCAGCAGCGTAGATGGGGCCCCCTCCGGGAATCAGCCCCAGCATTTT
TRBV5-1	TRBD1	.	TRBJ2-7	CASSLLPTGGNSYEQYF	TGCGCCAGCAGCTTGTTACCCACAGGGGGTAACTCCTACGAGCAGTACTTC
TRBV13	TRBD1	few	TRBJ1-5	CASSLGQGAPEPQHF	TGTGCCAGCAGCTTAGGACAGGGGGCGCCGGAGCCCCAGCATTTT
TRBV4-3	.	.	TRBJ2-2	CASSRVVYGELFF	TGCGCCAGCAGCCGAGTAGTTTACGGGGAGCTGTTTTTT
TRBV6-5	.	.	TRBJ1-2	CASSGGFYGYTF	TGTGCCAGCAGCGGGGGGTTCTATGGCTACACCTTC
TRBV7-2	TRBD1	.	TRBJ2-2	CASSHDRANTGELFF	TGTGCCAGCAGCCACGACAGGGCTAACACCGGGGAGCTGTTTTTT
TRBV5-8	.	.	TRBJ2-3	CASSLGRFRQYF	TGTGCCAGCAGCTTGGGCAGGTTTAGGCAGTATTTT
TRBV5-1	.	.	TRBJ1-3	CASSLEGGSGNTIYF	TGCGCCAGCAGCTTGGAAGGCGGCTCTGGAAACACCATATATTTT
TRBV27	TRBD1	.	TRBJ2-7	CASSLRGPHYEQYF	TGTGCCAGCAGCCTCAGGGGGCCTCACTACGAGCAGTACTTC
TRBV18	TRBD1	.	TRBJ1-1	CASSPGTGDSNTEAFF	TGTGCCAGCTCACCCGGGACAGGGGATTCGAACACTGAAGCTTTCTTT
TRBV13	TRBD2	.	TRBJ2-1	CASSSPTSGANEQFF	TGTGCCAGCAGCTCACCGACTAGCGGGGCGAATGAGCAGTTCTTC
TRBV5-1	TRBD1	.	TRBJ1-1	CASSERDWTGDTEAFF	TGCGCCAGCAGTGAGAGAGACTGGACAGGGGACACTGAAGCTTTCTTT
TRBV6-5	TRBD1	.	TRBJ1-1	CASSVTGQGGTEAFF	TGTGCCAGCAGCGTTACAGGACAGGGTGGTACTGAAGCTTTCTTT
TRBV10-3	.	.	TRBJ1-1	CAISEAGRGTEAFF	TGTGCCATCAGTGAAGCAGGGAGGGGAACTGAAGCTTTCTTT
TRBV27	.	.	TRBJ1-5	CASSPRRASGQPQHF	TGTGCCAGCAGTCCAAGGAGGGCGAGTGGTCAGCCCCAGCATTTT
TRBV6-5	.	.	TRBJ2-3	CASSGEGGAKDTQYF	TGTGCCAGCAGCGGTGAGGGGGGGGCCAAAGATACGCAGTATTTT
TRBV7-9	.	.	TRBJ1-5	CASSSDSQPQHF	TGTGCCAGCAGCAGCGACAGTCAGCCCCAGCATTTT
TRBV19	.	.	TRBJ1-3	CATSLQGSGNTIYF	TGTGCCACCAGTTTACAGGGATCTGGAAACACCATATATTTT
TRBV3-1/TRBV3-2	TRBD1	.	TRBJ2-7	CASTAQGASSYEQYF	TGTGCCAGCACCGCACAGGGGGCGAGCTCCTACGAGCAGTACTTC